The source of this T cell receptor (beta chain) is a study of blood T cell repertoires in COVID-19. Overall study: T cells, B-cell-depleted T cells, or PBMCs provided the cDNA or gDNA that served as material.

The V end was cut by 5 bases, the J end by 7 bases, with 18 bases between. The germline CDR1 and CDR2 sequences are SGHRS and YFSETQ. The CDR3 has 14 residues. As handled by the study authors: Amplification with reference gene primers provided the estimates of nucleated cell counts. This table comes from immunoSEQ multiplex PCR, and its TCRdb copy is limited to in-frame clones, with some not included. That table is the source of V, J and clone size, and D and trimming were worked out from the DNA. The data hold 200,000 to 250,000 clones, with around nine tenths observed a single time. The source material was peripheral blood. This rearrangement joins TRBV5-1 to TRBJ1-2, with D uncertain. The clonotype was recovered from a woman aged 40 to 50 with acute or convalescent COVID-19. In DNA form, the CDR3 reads TGCGCCAGCAGTCCGGACGGACTTAGCGTTGGCTACACCTTC. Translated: CASSPDGLSVGYTF.